This entry is about one T cell receptor (beta chain). Original data processing: Amplification from reference gene primers served as the basis for estimated nucleated cell counts. The assay was immunoSEQ multiplex PCR, and TCRdb's table has in-frame clones only and misses some. The D gene and trimming were derived from the DNA, and the V and J assignments and clone size from that table. The sample holds some 100,000 clones; less than 90% are singletons and the top ten take 15% to 20%. The data were taken from a study of blood T cell repertoires in COVID-19. The wider study: From T cells, B-cell-depleted T cells, or PBMCs came the material, which was cDNA or gDNA.

Per germline, CDR1 MNHNY and CDR2 SVGAGI (reference sequence). The CDR3 loop spans 13 amino acids. Trimming cost V 2 bases and J 4 bases, with 8 bases left between them. The clonotype originates from a woman aged 60-70 years with acute or convalescent COVID-19. Sequencing input: peripheral blood. The chain carries TRBV6-6 and TRBJ1-1; TRBD1 might be the D (5 bases). In DNA form, the CDR3 reads TGTGCCAGCAGTTACCAGGGCCCCACTGAAGCTTTCTTT. It specifies CASSYQGPTEAFF.